This T cell receptor (beta chain) was sequenced for a study of T-cell reconstitution after alpha-beta-depleted transplantation in children. Points from the study as a whole: Elevated TCRbeta diversity at day 60 was traced, in some patients, to surviving recipient T cells and thymic progenitors.

As concerns this clonotype: Its specificity is unknown.

For TCRbeta, the library was prepared with unique molecular identifiers. TCRdb called the PCR reads again in MiXCR, with one record for every CDR3 protein. The sample carries hundreds of thousands of distinct CDR3 sequences, about 12% recorded once. The germline CDR1 and CDR2 sequences are KGHSH and LQKENI. The CDR3 runs 14 residues. V lost 3 bases to trimming and J lost 2 bases, with 11 bases between them. Here the sequenced sample was PBMCs, taken before TCRalphabeta/CD19-depleted stem cell transplant. This receptor was obtained from a girl aged 2-10 years with congenital amegakaryocytic thrombocytopenia, due to receive a stem cell transplant. The J gene is TRBJ2-7, the V gene TRBV18; D possibly uses TRBD1 or TRBD2 (6 bases each). Here the CDR3 DNA reads TGTGCCAGCTCACCCGAAAGGGGGGCCTACGAGCAGTACTTC. As protein: CASSPERGAYEQYF.